This TCR beta chain was obtained from a study of CD8+ T cells in alopecia areata (dated by TCRdb to the late 2010s). Some background on the complete study: Treated patients were enrolled in an open-label pilot trial of oral tofacitinib, 5 to 10 mg twice daily, for moderate-to-severe alopecia areata. Tofacitinib was given for 6 to 18 months, followed by 6 months of follow-up off drug to assess delayed response and recurrence. Disease severity in treated patients was measured with the SALT score, which quantifies the percentage of affected scalp surface area. To study T cell clonal expansion in alopecia areata, the researchers applied high-throughput TCRbeta sequencing to both the C3H/HeJ mouse model and human patients. In humans, TCRbeta sequencing was performed on scalp tissue and on sorted CD4+ and CD8+ peripheral blood T cells from healthy controls and from patients with patchy or totalis/universalis alopecia areata. Biopsies were taken from tofacitinib-treated patients at baseline and again at 4 and 24 weeks into treatment, and several of those patients also had a later scalp biopsy. Scalp clonality was compared across normal scalp (n=4), patchy alopecia areata scalp (n=8), and alopecia totalis/universalis scalp (n=8). RNA was extracted with the PAXgene miRNA kit for fixed scalp, the miRNeasy kit for PBMCs, and the RNeasy kit for mouse skin. TCRbeta CDR3 regions were amplified by immunoSEQ multiplex PCR using 35 Vbeta forward and 13 Jbeta reverse primers.

The label giving this sample's time point can be read as: four to five weeks on oral tofacitinib. This specimen's treatment or condition label, interpreted: oral pan-JAK inhibitor, 5-10 mg twice daily. Peripheral blood and lesional scalp punch biopsies were obtained from patients with alopecia areata. PBMCs were isolated by density centrifugation and stained for CD3, CD4 and CD8, and CD4+ and CD8+ T cells were sorted on a FACSAria. Overall study outcomes, separate from this receptor: Compared with mice, TCR sequences shared between patients were less clear, possibly partly because of HLA diversity across the patient population. Because the treated cohort was small and included a single nonresponder, larger studies are needed to assess links between baseline CD8+ expansion and response. Compared with normal scalp, lesional scalp had higher clonality and more expanded CD8+ clones, particularly in alopecia totalis/universalis, a pattern that suggests antigenic drive. Scalp clonality and the number of expanded CD8+ clones among the top 100 scalp clones were significantly decreased by tofacitinib. During tofacitinib treatment, many expanded lesional clones remained in scalp and blood, and this persistence may partly explain relapse after treatment is stopped. Scalp TCR repertoire analysis is complicated because resident alphabeta T cells in normal human skin are also sequenced, whereas mouse skin is dominated by gammadelta T cells.

The library was prepared using the immunoSEQ multiplex PCR assay. RNA was extracted from all samples and reverse transcribed into cDNA, which served as template for TCR sequencing. First-strand cDNA was synthesized with SuperScript III using a 2:1 mix of oligo-dT and random hexamers. A synthetic immune receptor repertoire was used to gauge amplification bias, and whatever bias remained was removed computationally. Turning to the authors' computational methods: Raw reads were preprocessed to remove errors, and CDR3 was defined according to IMGT conventions as the region from the conserved cysteine to phenylalanine. Clonality was computed as 1 minus the Shannon entropy, with the entropy normalized by log2 of the number of productive unique TCRs. Whether each scalp clone was CD4 or CD8 was inferred by checking scalp TCRbeta sequences against the CD4 and CD8 repertoires from sorted blood. TCRdb obtained this table from immuneACCESS and retained in-frame rearrangements with V and J assigned. These tables miss some clones; where compared with another copy, unresolved V genes account for less than half of the shortfall, and the remainder is unexplained. V and J calls and clone size are as listed in that table; D and trimming were resolved from the DNA. The sample yields approximately 210,000 clones; 64% were counted once. 4% to 4.5% of the sample rests with the top ten.

Turning to this clone: The target of this receptor is not known. Base qualities are missing; no much larger clone stands one base away.

Counted from cysteine to phenylalanine, this CDR3 has 14 amino acids. Just CDR3 DNA is preserved here, 42 bases in frame from base 1. From a lookup of the germline V gene, CDR1 and CDR2 are SQVTM and ANQGSEA. Deletion took 4 bases off V and 5 bases off J, with a span of 17 bases between the germline ends. The sequence was collected from a human donor with alopecia areata. The chain links TRBV29-1 with TRBJ1-1; 6 matching bases give a weak D call of TRBD1. The specimen comprised CD4+ T cells sorted from blood, sampled at week 4, from a patient treated with tofacitinib. This receptor carries the CDR3 CSVGPGTILTEAFF. The DNA is TGCAGCGTTGGTCCCGGGACAATTTTGACTGAAGCTTTCTTT.